Included here is one TCR beta chain sequence, with context. The CDR3 contains 15 residues. This entry comes from a study of blood T cell repertoires in COVID-19. Overall study: There were acute and convalescent COVID-19 samples, and they came from the United States, Italy and Spain. The analysed material was cDNA or gDNA that came from T cells, B-cell-depleted T cells, or PBMCs.

Source study methods: Amplification of reference gene primers was used by the study to estimate nucleated cell counts. Assay used: immunoSEQ multiplex PCR; TCRdb lists only in-frame clones, some missing. The DNA gave D and trimming, while V, J and clone size come from that table. Of 200,000 to 300,000 clones in the sample, approximately 86% were seen once. This chain joins TRBV21-1 and TRBJ1-5; whether TRBD1, the table's D call, matches the DNA was not checked. TRBV21-1 is an annotated pseudogene. This sequence was found in a man aged 55-75 years who had recovered from COVID-19. Sequences were obtained from peripheral blood. The CDR3 here is CASSVTGVRAQPQHF. The CDR3 DNA sequence: TGTGCCAGCAGCGTAACAGGGGTCCGTGCACAGCCCCAGCATTTT.